Sequencing of this T cell receptor (beta chain) was carried out in a study of identical twins. General study findings and limits: There were fewer insertions in abundant cord blood beta clonotypes, but memory repertoires showed no such pattern.

This clonotype was detected many times. What it binds is unknown. TCRdb passed the 5' RACE reads through MiXCR, listing each CDR3 protein once. Of about 530,000 distinct CDR3 sequences listed, 20% to 25% are singletons. The germline V gene encodes CDR1 LNHDA and CDR2 SQIVND (reference sequence). This CDR3 is built from 13 residues. With 9 bases clipped from V and 1 base from J, the junction kept 5 bases outside the gene matches. These data were likewise used in another study, on yellow fever vaccine responses in identical twins. From that second work: As reported, the vaccine T cell response of twins seemed partly convergent and partly personalized.

The chain employs TRBV19 and TRBJ1-1, with 7 bases matching TRBD1. This TCR was recovered from a woman aged 18-29 years in good health. The material sequenced was CD4+ T cells sorted from blood. The CDR3 is CASSGTANTEAFF. The CDR3, as DNA: TGTGCCAGCAGCGGGACAGCGAACACTGAAGCTTTCTTT.